The entry below gives a single TCR beta chain sequence along with its context. The CDR3 is 16 residues long. V was pared by 0 bases and J by 0 bases, with 12 bases between. Germline values: CDR1 SGHRS, CDR2 YFSETQ. The sample is drawn from a study of T-cell reconstitution after alpha-beta-depleted transplantation in children. The TCRbeta library was prepared with unique molecular identifiers. A single record per CDR3 protein comes from TCRdb applying MiXCR to the PCR reads. The sample includes roughly 500,000 distinct CDR3 sequences, approximately 20% of them seen just once. This receptor was identified in a human donor who donated a stem cell graft to a child with acute lymphoblastic leukemia. The chain joins TRBV5-1 to TRBJ1-1; no clear D gene. Sequenced material: PBMCs from the stem cell graft donor, taken from the stem cell graft. The CDR3 coding sequence is TGCGCCAGCAGCTTGGCGCACAGCCGAATGAACACTGAAGCTTTCTTT. It codes for CASSLAHSRMNTEAFF.